Included here is one T cell receptor beta chain sequence, with context. These data are taken from a study of blood T cell repertoires in COVID-19. Study-wide background: Samples taken during acute and convalescent COVID-19 were collected in the United States, Italy and Spain. The analysed material was cDNA or gDNA that came from T cells, B-cell-depleted T cells, or PBMCs.

The authors' processing: Amplification with reference gene primers provided the estimates of nucleated cell counts. The protocol was immunoSEQ multiplex PCR, while the TCRdb copy is restricted to in-frame clones and leaves out a portion. V and J calls and clone size follow that table, whereas D and trimming were derived from the DNA. The sample includes under 35,000 clones, over 80% of them seen just once. The V gene's germline CDR1 is MNHEY and CDR2 SVGAGI. V shed 10 bases and J 0 bases; nucleotides not matched to a gene: 9. The CDR3 consists of 15 residues. V gene TRBV6-5 combines with J gene TRBJ1-3, with 7 bases matching TRBD1. This receptor was obtained from a man between 60 and 75 years old with active COVID-19. Sequencing was performed on peripheral blood. CDR3 sequence: CAITSQGYSGNTIYF. In DNA, the CDR3 is TGTGCCATTACTTCACAGGGGTACTCTGGAAACACCATATATTTT.